Each of the 19 T cell receptor beta chains below was sequenced from the same sample in a study of OX40 agonist ivuxolimab in advanced cancers. TCRdb's table, derived via immunoSEQ multiplex PCR, lists solely in-frame clones and lacks some. Among about 49,000 clones listed, 65% to 90% were seen once. The sample consisted of CD4+ or CD8+ T cells sorted from blood, taken in a trial of the OX40 agonist ivuxolimab. The receptors were gathered from an adult with an advanced solid tumor such as melanoma, head and neck, liver or kidney cancer.

The chain is built from TRBV28 and TRBJ1-4; D unresolved. This CDR3 is 13 amino acids long. The V gene's germline CDR1 is MDHEN and CDR2 SYDVKM. V was cut by 3 bases and J by 8 bases, with 10 bases left in between. The CDR3 coding sequence is TGTGCCAGCAGTTTCGGGCCACGAGAAAAACTGTTTTTT. Translated, it gives CASSFGPREKLFF.

V gene TRBV6-6 combines with J gene TRBJ2-5; 8 bases map to TRBD2. CDR3 length equals 14 residues. From germline, CDR1 is MNHNY and CDR2 SVGAGI (reference sequence). After removal of 5 bases from V and 2 bases from J, the junction contained 4 bases not matched to a gene. CDR3 bases: TGTGCCAGCAGTCCGACTAGCGTTCAAGAGACCCAGTACTTC. Translation gives CASSPTSVQETQYF.

This clone was seen once. This chain links TRBV5-4 with TRBJ2-6; D assignment may be TRBD1 or TRBD2 (6 bases each). V dropped 3 bases and J dropped 0 bases, with 10 bases sitting between them. CDR1 is SGHNT, CDR2 YYREEE, per germline (reference sequence). The CDR3 is 16 amino acids. This chain's CDR3 is CASSWGAHSGANVLTF. CDR3 in DNA: TGTGCCAGCAGCTGGGGGGCGCACTCTGGGGCCAACGTCCTGACTTTC.

The chain carries TRBV28 and TRBJ1-1; the D gene is possibly TRBD1 (5 bases). The CDR3 totals 14 residues. From germline, CDR1 is MDHEN and CDR2 SYDVKM. Trimming took 6 bases from V and 0 from J, leaving 11 bases between them. The CDR3 DNA reads TGTGCCAGCAGGTTAGGGGATTTGAACACTGAAGCTTTCTTT. This encodes CASRLGDLNTEAFF.

This clone was counted a few times. The rearrangement links TRBV4-1 to TRBJ2-4, with a tentative D call TRBD2 (6 bases). V was cut by 1 base and J by 9 bases, with 13 bases left in between. Germline assignment: CDR1 MGHRA and CDR2 YSYEKL. The CDR3 spans 14 residues. The CDR3 region is CASSQGIWGGIQYF. The CDR3 DNA reads as TGCGCCAGCAGCCAAGGAATATGGGGAGGCATTCAGTACTTC.

There are a few counts of this clone. This sample includes further DNA sequences coding for the same CDR3. V is TRBV9 and J is TRBJ1-1; no clear D gene. The CDR3 spans 12 residues. V gave up 0 bases and J gave up 3 bases, with 3 bases separating them. Germline lookup yields CDR1 SGDLS and CDR2 YYNGEE. The CDR3 reads CASSVADTEAFF. In DNA form, the CDR3 reads TGTGCCAGCAGCGTAGCGGACACTGAAGCTTTCTTT. Full variable domain (remainder filled in from reference TRBV9 and TRBJ1-1): DSGVTQTPKHLITATGQRVTLRCSPRSGDLSVYWYQQSLDQGLQFLIQYYNGEERAKGNILERFSAQQFPDLHSELNLSSLELGDSALYFCASSVADTEAFFGQGTRLTVV.

V gene TRBV7-6 combines with J gene TRBJ1-1; no reliable D call. The germline CDR1 and CDR2 sequences are SGHVS and FNYEAQ. Trimming took 1 base from V and 5 from J, leaving 17 bases between them. The CDR3 length is 16 residues. CDR3 sequence: CASSLEAHGVETEAFF. In nucleotides, the CDR3 is TGTGCCAGCAGCTTAGAGGCCCACGGGGTCGAGACTGAAGCTTTCTTT.

This clone was seen just once. The chain carries TRBV6-5 and TRBJ2-4; D not certain. The germline V gene has CDR1 MNHEY and CDR2 SVGAGI. V was clipped by 0 bases and J by 0 bases, with 9 bases between them. CDR3 size: 16 residues. The CDR3 sequence: CASSYSFTLAKNIQYF. The CDR3, as DNA: TGTGCCAGCAGTTACTCGTTTACTTTAGCCAAAAACATTCAGTACTTC.

The chain combines TRBV5-4 with TRBJ2-5; D perhaps matches TRBD1 (5 bases). V dropped 0 bases and J dropped 4 bases, with 13 bases sitting between them. The CDR3 totals 15 residues. The germline V gene has CDR1 SGHNT and CDR2 YYREEE (reference sequence). CDR3 in amino acids: CASSLDRSRGETQYF. The CDR3, as DNA: TGTGCCAGCAGCTTGGACAGGTCGAGAGGAGAGACCCAGTACTTC.

The V call is TRBV9, the J call TRBJ2-3; 9 bases are shared with TRBD2. CDR3 size: 15 residues. From germline, CDR1 is SGDLS and CDR2 YYNGEE. Trimming removed 4 bases from V and 0 bases from J; junction bases left unmatched: 3. This chain's CDR3 is CASSSLAGSTDTQYF. The CDR3, as DNA: TGTGCCAGCAGCTCCCTAGCGGGGAGCACAGATACGCAGTATTTT. The variable domain in full, completed from reference TRBV9 and TRBJ2-3, reads DSGVTQTPKHLITATGQRVTLRCSPRSGDLSVYWYQQSLDQGLQFLIQYYNGEERAKGNILERFSAQQFPDLHSELNLSSLELGDSALYFCASSSLAGSTDTQYFGPGTRLTVL.

This rearrangement joins TRBV25-1 to TRBJ2-3, with TRBD2 matching over 7 bases. J was trimmed by 8 bases and V by 2 bases; bases with no gene match: 4. In germline, CDR1 is MGHDK, CDR2 SYGVNS. This CDR3 comprises 13 residues. CDR3 residues: CASSEVGEGTQYF. CDR3 sequence (DNA): TGTGCCAGCAGTGAAGTGGGGGAGGGTACGCAGTATTTT.

In its sample, this clone was seen a few times. J is TRBJ2-1 and V is TRBV7-8; 8 bases match TRBD2. The CDR3 is 16 residues long. The junction had 7 bases not matched to a gene; V was cut back by 1 base and J by 5 bases. CDR1 is SGHVS and CDR2 is FQNEAQ in the germline V gene. The CDR3 spells CASSLVRGAPNNEQFF. As DNA, the CDR3 is TGTGCCAGCAGCTTAGTGCGGGGGGCTCCTAACAATGAGCAGTTCTTC. Filled out from reference TRBV7-8 and TRBJ2-1, the complete variable domain reads GAGVSQSPRYKVAKRGQDVALRCDPISGHVSLFWYQQALGQGPEFLTYFQNEAQLDKSGLPSDRFFAERPEGSVSTLKIQRTQQEDSAVYLCASSLVRGAPNNEQFFGPGTRLTVL.

This sequence joins TRBV9 and TRBJ1-3, with D possibly TRBD1 on 5 matching bases. CDR3 size: 16 residues. V dropped 0 bases and J dropped 0 bases, with 10 bases sitting between them. Germline V lookup: CDR1 SGDLS, CDR2 YYNGEE. CDR3: CASSVGGGYSGNTIYF. CDR3 bases: TGTGCCAGCAGCGTAGGTGGGGGATACTCTGGAAACACCATATATTTT.

The chain has TRBV18 and TRBJ2-2; tentative D call: TRBD1 (5 bases). The CDR3 extends over 15 amino acids. Deletions cut 3 bases from V and 2 bases from J, with 10 bases between. Germline values: CDR1 KGHSH, CDR2 LQKENI. CDR3 loop: CASSPGQGNTGELFF. DNA for the CDR3: TGTGCCAGCTCACCTGGGCAGGGAAACACCGGGGAGCTGTTTTTT.

The chain links TRBV19 to TRBJ2-3; no clear D gene. This CDR3 is 22 amino acids long. From germline, CDR1 is LNHDA and CDR2 SQIVND (reference sequence). Trimming stripped 3 bases from V and 0 bases from J, with 31 bases between. CDR3 sequence: CASSIALRTYELPTESTDTQYF. The CDR3 DNA follows: TGTGCCAGTAGTATCGCGCTTCGTACTTACGAACTTCCGACTGAGAGCACAGATACGCAGTATTTT.

This sequence joins TRBV5-6 and TRBJ2-7; D is perhaps TRBD2 (5 bases). The CDR3 covers 15 residues. The germline CDR1 and CDR2 sequences are SGHDT and YYEEEE. Trimming cost V 3 bases and J 4 bases, with 17 bases left between them. CDR3 DNA: TGTGCCAGCAGCTCAGCGGACCTTACGAAGTACGAGCAGTACGTC. Its translation: CASSSADLTKYEQYV.

The rearrangement joins TRBV28 to TRBJ1-1; no firm D call. Germline CDR1 and CDR2: MDHEN and SYDVKM. The CDR3 is made up of 15 amino acids. V lost 2 bases, J lost 0 bases, and 10 bases lay in between. CDR3 in amino acids: CASSLAVELNTEAFF. CDR3 nucleotide sequence: TGTGCCAGCAGTTTAGCCGTAGAATTGAACACTGAAGCTTTCTTT.

The gene calls are TRBV29-1 and TRBJ2-3, with 13 nucleotides matching TRBD2. Germline lookup yields CDR1 SQVTM and CDR2 ANQGSEA. CDR3 size: 15 residues. V was pared by 5 bases and J by 5 bases, with 7 bases of the junction left unmatched. The CDR3 region is CSVIGLAGAIDTQYF. The CDR3 region has the DNA TGCAGCGTTATAGGACTAGCGGGAGCGATAGATACGCAGTATTTT.

This clone showed up just once. The chain couples TRBV28 to TRBJ1-4; 7 bases fit TRBD1. Germline V gene sequence: CDR1 MDHEN, CDR2 SYDVKM. After removal of 2 bases from V and 8 bases from J, the junction contained 11 bases not matched to a gene. The CDR3 has 16 amino acids. The CDR3 spells CASSLPETGVGEKLFF. The CDR3 nucleotides read TGTGCCAGCAGTTTACCGGAAACAGGGGTCGGGGAAAAACTGTTTTTT.